The 12 T cell receptor beta chains in this list originate from one sample, sequenced in a study of cytomegalovirus exposure and HLA in healthy donors. The PCR ran on 60 Vbeta and 13 Jbeta primers. Only in-frame clones appear in the TCRdb table, and some are missing; sequencing was by immunoSEQ multiplex PCR. Among about 250,000 clones listed, about nine tenths were seen once. Input material: PBMCs. These receptors all come from a girl aged 2 to 9 in good health and CMV-seronegative.

The CDR3: CASYERGEQYF. The CDR3 DNA follows: TGTGCCAGCTACGAGCGGGGCGAGCAGTACTTC. J is TRBJ2-5 and V is TRBV6-5, with 7 bases matching TRBD2. The assigned J gene may be wrong: the sequence end matches TRBJ2-7 better. Germline CDR1 is MNHEY and CDR2 is SVGAGI. CDR3 length equals 11 residues.

This rearrangement joins TRBV19 to TRBJ2-1, with TRBD2 as a possible D gene (6 bases). Trimming took off 3 bases at V and 8 bases at J, with 17 bases between the two ends. Germline loops: CDR1 LNHDA, CDR2 SQIVND (reference sequence). This CDR3 is built from 15 residues. The CDR3 nucleotides are TGTGCCAGTAGTATCACCGGCGGGGTCATCGATGAGCAGTTCTTC. Encoded protein: CASSITGGVIDEQFF.

The chain joins TRBV4-1 to TRBJ2-1, with 13 bases fitting TRBD2. The CDR3 has 15 residues. V dropped 2 bases and J dropped 10; count of bases not matched to a gene: 5. CDR1 MGHRA and CDR2 YSYEKL come from the germline V gene. The DNA for the CDR3 is TGCGCCAGCAGCCAACGGACTAGCGGGAGAGGAGAGCAGTTCTTC. It translates to CASSQRTSGRGEQFF.

This chain uses TRBV10-1 with TRBJ2-7; TRBD1 matches at 11 bases. Per germline, CDR1 WNHNN and CDR2 SYGVQD (reference sequence). After removal of 6 bases from V and 2 bases from J, the junction contained 6 bases not matched to a gene. CDR3 length: 15 residues. The CDR3 bases are TGCGCCAGCAGCCCCGGGACAGGGGGGCCCTACGAGCAGTACTTC. It encodes CASSPGTGGPYEQYF.

This chain connects TRBV11-2 to TRBJ2-3; 11 bases fit TRBD1. Germline-derived CDR1 and CDR2 are SGHAT and FQNNGV. The ends lost 2 bases at V and 3 bases at J; junction bases unmatched: 13. CDR3 length equals 19 residues. The CDR3 reads CASSLPGQGGSGPTDTQYF. The CDR3 nucleotides read TGTGCCAGCAGCTTACCGGGACAGGGGGGATCCGGACCTACAGATACGCAGTATTTT.

The V call is TRBV30, the J call TRBJ1-5; 7 nucleotides agree with TRBD1. The CDR3 extends over 21 amino acids. With V trimmed by 2 bases and J by 2 bases, 24 bases remained unmatched. Per germline, CDR1 GTSNPN and CDR2 SVGIG (reference sequence). The CDR3 region is CAWSLELAGTVLWRGNQPQHF. The DNA for the CDR3 is TGTGCCTGGAGTCTAGAATTAGCCGGGACAGTCCTCTGGAGGGGCAATCAGCCCCAGCATTTT.

The chain links TRBV5-1 to TRBJ2-5; 7 bases map to TRBD1. The J call may not be correct, given that the DNA end is closer to TRBJ2-7. The CDR3 covers 16 residues. The germline V gene encodes CDR1 SGHRS and CDR2 YFSETQ. The CDR3 protein is CASSLSPEQGSYEQYF. CDR3 in DNA: TGCGCCAGCAGCCTGAGTCCGGAACAGGGGTCCTACGAGCAGTACTTC.

The chain joins TRBV5-1 to TRBJ2-7; possible D gene TRBD1, 6 bases. CDR3 length equals 15 residues. Trimming took 0 bases from V and 1 from J, leaving 11 bases between them. Germline V lookup: CDR1 SGHRS, CDR2 YFSETQ. This CDR3 reads CASSLDRQVSYEQYF. The CDR3 DNA follows: TGCGCCAGCAGCTTGGATCGACAGGTGTCCTACGAGCAGTACTTC.

The rearrangement links TRBV5-6 to TRBJ2-7, with 7 bases aligning to TRBD1. Trimming cost V 5 bases and J 6 bases; bases outside gene matches: 11. The CDR3 contains 14 residues. The germline CDR1 and CDR2 sequences are SGHDT and YYEEEE. CDR3 loop: CASSKRQGVVEQYF. CDR3 nucleotide sequence: TGTGCCAGCAGTAAGAGACAGGGTGTAGTCGAGCAGTACTTC.

Turning to this clone: A junction end diverges from the germline sequence, so it may reflect a read error. This chain joins TRBV2 and TRBJ1-2; 7 bases match TRBD1. The CDR3 runs to 15 residues. CDR1 and CDR2 (germline): SNHLY, FYNNEI. DNA of the CDR3: TGTGTCAGCAGCAAGAGGCAGGGGGAAGGCTATGGCTACACCTTC. This encodes CVSSKRQGEGYGYTF.

V usage is TRBV6-1 and J usage is TRBJ2-3; D not resolved. Trimming stripped 3 bases from V and 10 bases from J, with 11 bases between. The CDR3 length is 12 residues. Germline V lookup: CDR1 MNHNS, CDR2 SASEGT. DNA of the CDR3: TGTGCCAGCAGTGATTCCCGGAGAGCGCAGTATTTT. Residues: CASSDSRRAQYF.

V and J are TRBV5-6 and TRBJ2-2, with a tentative D call TRBD2 (5 bases). This CDR3 is 15 amino acids long. Germline V gives CDR1 SGHDT, CDR2 YYEEEE. The ends were cut back, 4 bases at V and 6 bases at J, with 16 bases in the middle. In nucleotides, the CDR3 is TGTGCCAGCAGCATCTCACCGGACGGGGCCGGGGAGCTGTTTTTT. Translating it yields CASSISPDGAGELFF.